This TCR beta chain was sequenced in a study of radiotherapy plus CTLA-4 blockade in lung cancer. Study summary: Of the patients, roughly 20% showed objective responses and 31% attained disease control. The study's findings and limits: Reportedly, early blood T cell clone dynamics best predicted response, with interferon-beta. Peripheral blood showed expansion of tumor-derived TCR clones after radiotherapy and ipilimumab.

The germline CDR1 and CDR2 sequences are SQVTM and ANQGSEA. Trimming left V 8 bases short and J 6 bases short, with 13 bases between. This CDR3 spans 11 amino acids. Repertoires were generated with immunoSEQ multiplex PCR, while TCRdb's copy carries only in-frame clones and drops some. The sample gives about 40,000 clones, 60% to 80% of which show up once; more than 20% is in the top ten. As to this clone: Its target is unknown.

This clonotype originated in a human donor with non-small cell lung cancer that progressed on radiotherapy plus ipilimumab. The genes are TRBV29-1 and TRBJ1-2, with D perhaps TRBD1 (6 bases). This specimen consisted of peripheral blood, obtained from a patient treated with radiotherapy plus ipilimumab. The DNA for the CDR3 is TGCAGCCTAGGGGGGGCCGATGGCTACACCTTC. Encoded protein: CSLGGADGYTF.